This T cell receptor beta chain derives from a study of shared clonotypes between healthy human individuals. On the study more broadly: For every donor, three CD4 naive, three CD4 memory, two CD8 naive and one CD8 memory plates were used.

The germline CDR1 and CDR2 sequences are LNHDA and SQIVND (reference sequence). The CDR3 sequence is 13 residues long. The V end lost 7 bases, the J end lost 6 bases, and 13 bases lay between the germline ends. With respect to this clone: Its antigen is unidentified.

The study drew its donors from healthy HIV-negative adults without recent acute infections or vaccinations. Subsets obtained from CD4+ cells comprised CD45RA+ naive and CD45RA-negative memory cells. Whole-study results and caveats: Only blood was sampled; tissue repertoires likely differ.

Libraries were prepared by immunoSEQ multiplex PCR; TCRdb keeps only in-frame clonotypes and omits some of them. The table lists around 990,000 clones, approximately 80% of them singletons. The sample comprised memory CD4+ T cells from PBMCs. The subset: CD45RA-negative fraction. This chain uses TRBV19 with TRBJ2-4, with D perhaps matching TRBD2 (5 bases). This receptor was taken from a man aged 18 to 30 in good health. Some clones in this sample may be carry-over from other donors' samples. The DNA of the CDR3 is TGTGCCAGTAAGCGGCAGTCGGGAAACATTCAGTACTTC. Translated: CASKRQSGNIQYF.